Sequencing of this T cell receptor beta chain was carried out in a study of blood T cell repertoires in COVID-19. On the study more broadly: Acute-phase and convalescent COVID-19 samples originated in the United States, Italy and Spain. T cells, B-cell-depleted T cells, or PBMCs provided the cDNA or gDNA that served as material.

Germline CDR1 and CDR2: MDHEN and SYDVKM. V shed 6 bases and J shed 5 bases, with 14 bases lying between them. This CDR3 is 13 amino acids long. In the original workflow: Reference gene primer amplification gave estimated nucleated cell counts. The method was immunoSEQ multiplex PCR; TCRdb's version includes in-frame clones alone and lacks a portion of them. That table is the source of V, J and clone size, and D and trimming were worked out from the DNA. The sample lists about 140,000 clones; 80% to 90% were seen once. This sequence originates from a woman in her forties with acute or convalescent COVID-19. Sequenced sample: peripheral blood. J is TRBJ2-7 and V is TRBV28; tentative D call: TRBD2 (6 bases). The CDR3 nucleotides read TGTGCCAGCAGGGTGGCGTCGGGGGACGAGCAGTACTTC. It encodes CASRVASGDEQYF.